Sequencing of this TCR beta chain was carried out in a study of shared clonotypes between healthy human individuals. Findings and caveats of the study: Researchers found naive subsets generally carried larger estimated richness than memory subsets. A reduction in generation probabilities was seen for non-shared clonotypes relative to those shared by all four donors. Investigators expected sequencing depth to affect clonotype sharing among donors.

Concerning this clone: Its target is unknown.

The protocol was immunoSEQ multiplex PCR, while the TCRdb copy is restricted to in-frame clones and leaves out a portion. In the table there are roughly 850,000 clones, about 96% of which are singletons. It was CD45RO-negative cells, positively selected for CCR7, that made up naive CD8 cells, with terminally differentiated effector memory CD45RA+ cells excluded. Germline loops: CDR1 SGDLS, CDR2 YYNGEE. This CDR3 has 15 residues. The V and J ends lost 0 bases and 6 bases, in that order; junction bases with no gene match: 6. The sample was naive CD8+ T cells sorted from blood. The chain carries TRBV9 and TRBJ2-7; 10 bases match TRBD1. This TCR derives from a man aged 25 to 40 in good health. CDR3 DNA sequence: TGTGCCAGCAGCGTAGAGGGGACAGGGGTTTTCGAGCAGTACTTC. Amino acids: CASSVEGTGVFEQYF.